This paragraph reports one T cell receptor beta chain. Its recognized antigen is unknown. The CDR3 measures 15 amino acids from cysteine to phenylalanine. The entry carries no DNA sequence. The germline V gene yields SGHDT for CDR1 and YYEEEE for CDR2. The receptor library was made with the immunoSEQ multiplex PCR assay. Adaptive Biotechnologies carried out the TCRbeta CDR3 sequencing. The authors processed their data as follows. Repertoire similarity used the Chao-modified Jaccard index and median clonotype overlap from 200 random subsamples at equal sample size. The similarity analyses were based on either productive nucleotide sequences or amino acid sequences translated in silico. Hierarchical clustering with single linkage and t-SNE based on Chao-modified Jaccard distances were used to compare repertoires. After normalising for sample size, the researchers measured repertoire diversity with the Renyi index across a range of alpha values. Imported from immuneACCESS, the table was reduced by TCRdb to in-frame sequences with V and J called. These copies leave out some clones; in studies compared against another copy, an unresolved V gene accounts for under half, and the cause of the remainder is not known. The V and J calls and clone size were taken over from that table, and D and trimming were inferred from the DNA. This sample's table contains about 10,000 clones. The ten largest clones take up about 0.7% of the sample.

The donors for the TCR repertoire analysis were approximately eleven juvenile idiopathic arthritis patients with active disease who had not reached inactive disease, of whom 3 were polyarticular and 8 were oligoarticular. The median age of the TCR-sequenced patients was 9 to 15 years (range roughly 2.4-25), and their median disease duration was 7 years (range 0.2-19.1). Samples for TCR repertoire analysis came from two centres in Italy. Peripheral blood mononuclear cells were isolated using a Histopaque-1077 density gradient and were cryopreserved in about 90% FCS with approximately 10% DMSO. This sample is part of a study of synovial regulatory T cells in juvenile arthritis (dated by TCRdb to between 2014 and 2016). Describing the broader study: Among sequenced patients, three were therapy-naive, one received methotrexate plus infliximab, about 6 received methotrexate, and one had no treatment information. Treg and Teff subsets from fewer than twelve JIA patients with active disease were included in the TCR repertoire comparisons. Using matched patient samples, the researchers compared TCRbeta CDR3 repertoires across three groups: blood iaTreg cells, other blood Treg cells and synovial fluid Treg cells. Effector T cell subsets were also sequenced in this cohort for comparisons, but the Treg dataset alone covers only blood and synovial fluid Treg cells.

Overall results and qualifications from the work: Synovial Treg cells shared more CDR3 sequences with iaTreg cells than with other blood Treg cells, and Chao-Jaccard similarity confirmed that synovial Treg cells were more closely related to iaTreg cells. TCR diversity was lower in blood iaTreg cells than in other blood Treg cells, which is consistent with antigen-driven expansion. Across patients, iaTreg TCR repertoires were largely private, and these iaTreg repertoires partially overlapped with synovial Teff and blood CPL repertoires.

The rearrangement combines TRBV5-6 with TRBJ2-6; absent DNA, TCRdb's TRBD1 call cannot be checked. The sequence was obtained from a donor aged 2-30 years with juvenile idiopathic arthritis. Input material: Treg cells from blood. The cell subset or site label here, explained by the study, means: remaining (HLA-DR-negative) circulating blood Treg cells. CDR3 sequence: CASSLGASGANVLTF.